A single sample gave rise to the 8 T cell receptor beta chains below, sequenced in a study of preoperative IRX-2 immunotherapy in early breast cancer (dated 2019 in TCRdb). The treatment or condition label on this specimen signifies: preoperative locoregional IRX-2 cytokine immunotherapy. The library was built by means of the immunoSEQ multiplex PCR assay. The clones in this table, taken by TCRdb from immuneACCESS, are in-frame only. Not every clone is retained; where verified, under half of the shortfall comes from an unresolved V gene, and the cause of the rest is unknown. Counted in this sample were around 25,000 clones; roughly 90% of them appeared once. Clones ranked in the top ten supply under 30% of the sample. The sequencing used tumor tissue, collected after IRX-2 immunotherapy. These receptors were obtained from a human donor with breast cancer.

CDR3 in amino acids: CASSLVQETQYF. The CDR3 region has the DNA TGTGCCAGCAGCTTAGTCCAAGAGACCCAGTACTTC. This rearrangement joins TRBV11-2 to TRBJ2-5; D not resolved. V was pared by 1 base and J by 1 base, with 1 base between. The length of the CDR3 is 12 residues. Germline V gives CDR1 SGHAT, CDR2 FQNNGV.

In nucleotides, the CDR3 is TGCGCCAGCAGCTTGGAACAAGAAGGCTACACCTTC. Amino acid sequence: CASSLEQEGYTF. J is TRBJ1-2 and V is TRBV5-1; D not resolved. The CDR3 is 12 residues long. Per the germline V gene, CDR1 is SGHRS and CDR2 is YFSETQ. The V end was cut by 0 bases, the J end by 8 bases, with 8 bases between.

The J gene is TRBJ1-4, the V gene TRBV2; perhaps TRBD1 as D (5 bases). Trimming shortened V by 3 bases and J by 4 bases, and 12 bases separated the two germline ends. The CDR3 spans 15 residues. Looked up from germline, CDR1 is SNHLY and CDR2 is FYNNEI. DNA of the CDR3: TGTGCCAGCAGTGATTTCGGGGCGGGTAATGAAAAACTGTTTTTT. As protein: CASSDFGAGNEKLFF. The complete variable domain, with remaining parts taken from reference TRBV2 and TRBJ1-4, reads EPEVTQTPSHQVTQMGQEVILRCVPISNHLYFYWYRQILGQKVEFLVSFYNNEISEKSEIFDDQFSVERPDGSNFTLKIRSTKLEDSAMYFCASSDFGAGNEKLFFGSGTQLSVL.

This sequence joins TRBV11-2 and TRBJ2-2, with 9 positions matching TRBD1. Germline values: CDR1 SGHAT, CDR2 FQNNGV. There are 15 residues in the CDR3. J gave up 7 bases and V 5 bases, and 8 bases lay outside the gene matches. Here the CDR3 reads CASSTRTGDVGELFF. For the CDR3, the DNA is TGTGCCAGCAGCACCAGGACAGGGGACGTCGGGGAGCTGTTTTTT.

The CDR3, as DNA: TGTGCCAGCAGTTACTCCTACCCGCGGGATAACACTGAAGCTTTCTTT. Its translation: CASSYSYPRDNTEAFF. The J gene is TRBJ1-1, the V gene TRBV6-6; D ambiguous. Between the trimmed V and J ends, which lost 0 bases and 2 bases, there was a span of 13 bases. The germline V gene has CDR1 MNHNY and CDR2 SVGAGI (reference sequence). The CDR3 has 16 amino acids.

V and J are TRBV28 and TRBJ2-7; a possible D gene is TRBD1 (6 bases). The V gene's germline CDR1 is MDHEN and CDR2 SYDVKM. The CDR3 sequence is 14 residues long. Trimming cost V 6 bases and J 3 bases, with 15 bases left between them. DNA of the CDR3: TGTGCCAGCAGCCGTGAGGACAGAAACTACGAGCAGTACTTC. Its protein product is CASSREDRNYEQYF.

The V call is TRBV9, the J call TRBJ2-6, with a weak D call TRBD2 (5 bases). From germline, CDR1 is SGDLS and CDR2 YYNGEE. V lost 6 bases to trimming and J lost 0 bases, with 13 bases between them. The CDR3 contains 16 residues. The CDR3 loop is CASTPGWSSGANVLTF. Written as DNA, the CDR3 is TGTGCCAGCACCCCGGGGTGGAGCTCTGGGGCCAACGTCCTGACTTTC.

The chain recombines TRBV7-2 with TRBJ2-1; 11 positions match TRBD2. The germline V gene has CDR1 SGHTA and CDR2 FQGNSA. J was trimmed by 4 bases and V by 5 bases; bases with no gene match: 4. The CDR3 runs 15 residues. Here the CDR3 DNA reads TGTGCCAGCAGCCGTAGCGGGGGGGCTTACAATGAGCAGTTCTTC. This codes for CASSRSGGAYNEQFF.